The entry below gives a single T cell receptor beta chain sequence along with its context. This clonotype was seen ten or more times. Its binding antigen is unknown. Per-nucleotide qualities are absent, and no much larger clonotype sits a single base away. Receptor amplification or capture employed RACE. TCRdb names NextSeq 500 as the instrument used. During library preparation, unique molecular identifiers were attached to individual cDNA molecules so that TCRs could be counted quantitatively and reproducibly. From each blood RNA sample, both TCR alpha and TCR beta chains were sequenced. The authors' analysis ran thus. The median number of TCRs per sample was approximately 96,000, ranging from about 23,224 to 750,000. The Decombinator software suite was used to annotate the V, J and CDR3 of the TCR reads. For PS versus PT1 abundance plots, all samples were subsampled to the same number of TCRs (28,000). Expanded TCRs were defined as absent before sensitization and observed at least eight times at the 2-week time point. TCRdb passed the public sequencing reads through fastp at Q25 and MiXCR, retaining productive beta sequences. Here each entry gathers all rows of one CDR3 protein and keeps the most common genes and DNA. None of the V and J calls come from the authors' own analysis; TCRdb made them. The sample contains about 82,000 distinct CDR3 sequences, 10% to 15% of them found a single time. The top ten clonotypes cover 5.7% of the sample.

The data were obtained in a study of human T cells and chemical hapten exposure (TCRdb year 2021). Broadly, across the study: For sensitization, 2% DPC in acetone was applied to a roughly 2 cm by roughly 2 cm area of upper inner arm skin. Patients additionally received weekly therapeutic DPC doses to the scalp throughout the approximately 22-week study period. Patch testing was performed on the upper back with Finn chambers containing 0.01% DPC, and the patch tests were scored after 6 days according to International Contact Dermatitis Research Group standards. Most of the patients in the cohort were female, and the cohort covered alopecia areata with under or over 50% scalp involvement, alopecia totalis and alopecia universalis. Libraries were pooled for sequencing, and per-sample TCR yields varied mainly because of small differences in library volumes within the pool. The study tracked peripheral blood TCR repertoire changes in vivo during primary and secondary sensitization to the hapten diphenylcyclopropenone (DPC) in alopecia patients. Blood samples were taken from patients before sensitization (week 0) and at 2, 6 and about 24 weeks after DPC sensitization. For TCR sequencing, blood came from twenty-nine alopecia patients at anywhere from one to four time points (pre-sensitization, 2, 6 and 24 weeks).

Results the study describes overall, beyond this receptor: Patch test score was positively correlated with the number of PT1 expanded TCRs, with significance at thresholds 8, 16 and 32 but not at 4. After repeated subsampling, the strength of the expansion versus patch-test correlation and the threshold at which it became significant changed. All patients had alopecia, a presumed autoimmune disease, so their immune response might differ from that of healthy individuals. DPC sensitization did not change how many TCRs were above 1 in 1000 frequency, and no evidence was found of alterations in global repertoire structure. Expanded TCRs formed significantly more large CDR3 similarity clusters than pre-sensitization or healthy control sets, consistent with antigen-driven responses.

The time point tag for this specimen amounts to: patch test 3, about 24 weeks after DPC sensitization. The treatment or condition label, read with the paper, signifies: therapeutic diphenylcyclopropenone sensitization with weekly scalp DPC. At each patch-test visit, blood was drawn before the patch test was applied. Patients were eligible if aged 18 to 70, diagnosed with alopecia and judged suitable for DPC therapy, and pregnant patients were excluded. Unfractionated whole blood was collected in Tempus Blood RNA tubes, and total RNA was extracted from that blood. This material consisted of whole blood, taken in connection with sensitization to the hapten diphenylcyclopropenone (DPC). This sequence originates from a woman aged 45 to 65 with alopecia areata. Some clones in this sample may be carry-over from other donors' samples.

The CDR3 reads CASSLGVTTSFGQFF. The DNA sequence reads TGTGCCAGCAGCTTAGGAGTTACGACTAGCTTTGGGCAGTTCTTC. The chain joins TRBV7-3 to TRBJ2-1, and TRBD2 matches 7 of the central bases. The germline V gene supplies CDR1 SGHTA and CDR2 FQGTGA. The germline V end is reduced by 2 bases and the J end by 12 bases; junction bases left unmatched: 13. Including cysteine and phenylalanine, the CDR3 has 15 amino acids. Kept here is only the CDR3 DNA, which spans 45 bases and is read in frame from base 1. Extended through the reference TRBV7-3 and TRBJ2-1 proteins, this CDR3 yields the full variable domain: GAGVSQTPSNKVTEKGKYVELRCDPISGHTALYWYRQSLGQGPEFLIYFQGTGAADDSGLPNDRFFAVRPEGSVSTLKIQRTERGDSAVYLCASSLGVTTSFGQFFGPGTRLTVL.